Below, 3 T cell receptor beta chains from the same sample are listed, as sequenced in a study of blood T cell repertoires in COVID-19. Clones were sequenced by immunoSEQ multiplex PCR, and TCRdb holds only the in-frame ones, with some missing. This table holds about 160,000 clones, about 80% found once. The sample taken for sequencing was PBMCs or T cells enriched from blood (not recorded which). The receptor source for this set is a woman in her fifties or sixties who had recovered from COVID-19.

This clone turned up a few times. Written as DNA, the CDR3 is TGTGCCAGCAGCTCGCAGGGGAGCCGATATGAAGCTTTCTTT. This encodes CASSSQGSRYEAFF. V and J are TRBV7-9 and TRBJ1-1; D perhaps matches TRBD1 (6 bases). The length of the CDR3 is 14 residues. V gave up 4 bases and J gave up 7 bases, with 16 bases separating them. Germline V gives CDR1 SEHNR, CDR2 FQNEAQ (reference sequence).

This clone was recorded only once. The rearrangement links TRBV18 to TRBJ2-1, with TRBD1 matching over 7 bases. Germline loops: CDR1 KGHSH, CDR2 LQKENI. V lost 4 bases, J lost 2 bases, and 8 bases stayed unmatched. The CDR3 has 16 amino acids. The DNA of the CDR3 is TGTGCCAGCTCACAGACAGGGAAGGGAACCTACAATGAGCAGTTCTTC. Amino acid sequence: CASSQTGKGTYNEQFF.

The rearrangement uses TRBV7-2 and TRBJ1-2, with D maybe TRBD1 (6 bases). The CDR3 has 12 amino acids. Germline CDR1 reads SGHTA; CDR2 reads FQGNSA. The V gene lost 4 bases and the J gene lost 5 bases, with 8 bases spanning the gap. CDR3 sequence reads: CASSSQGYGYTF. DNA for the CDR3: TGTGCCAGCAGCTCACAGGGTTATGGCTACACCTTC.